A selection of T cell receptor beta chains follows, all from one sample in a study of blood T cell repertoires in COVID-19. Sequencing was performed with immunoSEQ multiplex PCR; in TCRdb, only in-frame clones are kept and a portion is missing. The table lists about 100,000 clones, about 90% of them singletons. Input material: peripheral blood. These receptors came from a human donor in a cohort sampled during active COVID-19. Each CDR3 is given with its conserved first and last residue. D genes are given only for firm matches. Clone size is stated in some rows and not others, as once, few, many or a class when expanded.

clone size,J gene,V gene,D gene,CDR3 protein,CDR3 DNA
once,TRBJ1-1,TRBV7-9,-,CASSPTFPNTEAFF,TGTGCCAGCAGTCCCACATTTCCCAACACTGAAGCTTTCTTT
-,TRBJ2-3,TRBV5-1,-,CASSLTSSLTDTQYF,TGCGCCAGCAGCTTAACTAGCAGCCTCACAGATACGCAGTATTTT
-,TRBJ1-2,TRBV19,TRBD1,CASSIDPLTGPRSYGYTF,TGTGCCAGTAGTATAGATCCCCTGACAGGGCCCCGCTCCTATGGCTACACCTTC
-,TRBJ2-2,TRBV7-8,-,CASSLRVVRNPGELFF,TGTGCCAGCAGCCTACGAGTCGTTCGAAACCCCGGGGAGCTGTTTTTT
-,TRBJ1-3,TRBV27,TRBD1,CASSMGQGTSGNTIYF,TGTGCCAGCAGTATGGGACAGGGGACGTCTGGAAACACCATATATTTT
-,TRBJ2-2,TRBV30,-,CAWSFGREYGELFF,TGTGCCTGGAGTTTTGGCAGGGAATACGGGGAGCTGTTTTTT
once,TRBJ2-4,TRBV5-6,TRBD1,CASSLVWQGENIQYF,TGTGCCAGCAGCTTGGTATGGCAGGGGGAAAACATTCAGTACTTC
-,TRBJ2-2,TRBV7-9,TRBD2,CASIASGLAGGVGELFF,TGTGCCAGCATCGCATCCGGACTAGCGGGAGGAGTCGGGGAGCTGTTTTTT
-,TRBJ2-7,TRBV6-5,TRBD2,CASSPGGGAYEQYF,TGTGCCAGCAGTCCCGGGGGGGGTGCCTACGAGCAGTACTTC
few,TRBJ2-1,TRBV5-8,TRBD1,CASSFPGTGTYNEQFF,TGTGCCAGCAGCTTCCCCGGGACAGGGACCTACAATGAGCAGTTCTTC
once,TRBJ2-1,TRBV19,TRBD1,CASSIGGTGYNEQFF,TGTGCCAGTAGTATAGGGGGGACAGGGTACAATGAGCAGTTCTTC
-,TRBJ2-3,TRBV7-9,TRBD2,CASSSGLAGDGVTQYF,TGTGCCAGCAGCTCGGGACTAGCGGGAGATGGGGTCACGCAGTATTTT
few,TRBJ1-1,TRBV7-9,TRBD1,CASSPTGGWTEAFF,TGTGCCAGCAGCCCTACAGGGGGCTGGACTGAAGCTTTCTTT
-,TRBJ2-1,TRBV2,-,CASSVASVLYNEQFF,TGTGCCAGCAGTGTCGCTAGCGTGCTGTACAATGAGCAGTTCTTC
-,TRBJ2-6,TRBV3-1/TRBV3-2,-,CASSQALTGANVLTF,TGTGCCAGCAGCCAAGCCCTAACTGGGGCCAACGTCCTGACTTTC
-,TRBJ2-7,TRBV19,-,CASSIYAVSSYEQYF,TGTGCCAGTAGTATATATGCGGTTAGCTCCTACGAGCAGTACTTC
once,TRBJ2-1,TRBV28,-,CASSNDSYNEQFF,TGTGCCAGCAGTAACGACAGCTACAATGAGCAGTTCTTC
-,TRBJ1-1,TRBV12-3/TRBV12-4,-,CASTLGMGTEAFF,TGTGCCAGCACCCTGGGCATGGGTACTGAAGCTTTCTTT
once,TRBJ1-2,TRBV28,TRBD1,CASSSQGQGVYGYTF,TGTGCCAGCAGTTCCCAGGGACAGGGCGTCTATGGCTACACCTTC
-,TRBJ2-1,TRBV3-1/TRBV3-2,TRBD2,CASSPIAGSSYNEQFF,TGTGCCAGCAGCCCGATAGCGGGATCCTCCTACAATGAGCAGTTCTTC
-,TRBJ2-6,TRBV5-4,-,CASSRRQNSGANVLTF,TGTGCCAGCAGCCGCCGACAGAACTCTGGGGCCAACGTCCTGACTTTC
-,TRBJ2-1,TRBV9,TRBD2,CASSGSYTSGKYNEQFF,TGTGCCAGCAGCGGTAGTTACACTAGCGGGAAGTACAATGAGCAGTTCTTC
-,TRBJ2-7,TRBV5-6,TRBD2,CASSRKRGYPSYEQYF,TGTGCCAGCAGCAGGAAGCGGGGGTACCCCTCCTACGAGCAGTACTTC
-,TRBJ1-5,TRBV6-2/TRBV6-3,TRBD1,CASSYGTGGLNRQPQHF,TGTGCCAGCAGTTATGGGACAGGGGGTCTTAATAGGCAGCCCCAGCATTTT
-,TRBJ2-7,TRBV18,-,CASSPGPWGGSYEQYF,TGTGCCAGCTCACCAGGTCCCTGGGGCGGTTCCTACGAGCAGTACTTC
-,TRBJ2-7,TRBV5-1,TRBD1,CASSSTGDRSYEQYF,TGCGCCAGCAGCTCGACAGGGGACCGCTCCTACGAGCAGTACTTC
-,TRBJ1-1,TRBV25-1,-,CASSSAIGAMPEAFF,TGTGCCAGCAGTTCAGCTATAGGGGCAATGCCTGAAGCTTTCTTT
-,TRBJ1-2,TRBV27,-,CASSRTGNYGYTF,TGTGCCAGCAGCCGAACAGGGAACTATGGCTACACCTTC
-,TRBJ2-1,TRBV7-9,TRBD2,CASSPRLAGGSSYNEQFF,TGTGCCAGCAGCCCACGACTAGCGGGAGGTAGCTCCTACAATGAGCAGTTCTTC
-,TRBJ2-7,TRBV5-1,TRBD1,CASTRTGGYEQYF,TGCGCCAGCACACGGACAGGGGGCTACGAGCAGTACTTC
-,TRBJ2-1,TRBV29-1,TRBD1,CSGGTGFRGSGLNEQFF,TGCAGCGGCGGGACAGGGTTTCGGGGGAGTGGGTTGAATGAGCAGTTCTTC
once,TRBJ2-5,TRBV5-5,TRBD1,CASSSGQGRRETQYF,TGTGCCAGCAGCTCCGGACAGGGACGGAGAGAGACCCAGTACTTC
once,TRBJ2-3,TRBV29-1,-,CSVEDLSTDTQYF,TGCAGCGTTGAAGATCTTAGCACAGATACGCAGTATTTT
-,TRBJ2-7,TRBV5-6,-,CASSLFRGYEQYF,TGTGCCAGCAGCTTGTTCAGGGGCTACGAGCAGTACTTC
-,TRBJ2-1,TRBV6-5,-,CASSSRTLRLNNEQFF,TGTGCCAGCAGTTCCCGAACTCTACGACTGAACAATGAGCAGTTCTTC
-,TRBJ2-7,TRBV27,-,CASRGLHYEQYF,TGTGCCAGCCGGGGACTGCACTACGAGCAGTATTTC
-,TRBJ1-2,TRBV7-9,TRBD1,CASSLTGVNGYTF,TGTGCCAGCAGTCTTACAGGGGTTAATGGCTACACCTTC
-,TRBJ2-7,TRBV4-1,TRBD1,CASSQTGWVLEQYF,TGCGCCAGCAGCCAGACAGGGTGGGTACTCGAGCAGTACTTC
once,TRBJ1-6,TRBV4-2,TRBD1,CASSLDRGNSPLHF,TGTGCCAGCAGCCTGGACAGGGGGAATTCACCCCTCCACTTT
-,TRBJ2-7,TRBV6-5,TRBD1,CASSRTGGGYEQYF,TGTGCCAGCAGTCGGACAGGGGGCGGCTACGAGCAGTACTTC
-,TRBJ2-3,TRBV6-5,TRBD1,CASSYEGATDTQYF,TGTGCCAGCAGTTACGAGGGGGCGACAGATACGCAGTATTTT